This passage covers 27 T cell receptor beta chains from one sample sequenced in a study of radiotherapy plus CTLA-4 blockade in lung cancer. Assay used: immunoSEQ multiplex PCR; TCRdb lists only in-frame clones, some missing. The sample yields about 48,000 clones, about 81% seen once. Material: peripheral blood, obtained from a patient treated with radiotherapy plus ipilimumab. The receptors were sampled from a human donor with non-small cell lung cancer who had stable disease on radiotherapy plus ipilimumab.

The V call is TRBV19, the J call TRBJ1-4, with TRBD1 matching 9 bases. This CDR3 region has 14 residues. Germline trimming cut 6 bases from V and 6 bases from J; bases unmatched to any gene: 5. Germline CDR1 LNHDA, CDR2 SQIVND (reference sequence). CDR3 sequence (DNA): TGTGCCAGTAGGGACAGGGGTGGCGATGAAAAACTGTTTTTT. Its protein product is CASRDRGGDEKLFF.

The chain has TRBV5-5 and TRBJ2-3, with a tentative D call TRBD1 (6 bases). Trimming pared 0 bases from V and 1 base from J, leaving 15 bases between. Per the germline V gene, CDR1 is SGHKS and CDR2 is YYEKEE (reference sequence). This CDR3 comprises 17 residues. The DNA for the CDR3 is TGTGCCAGCAGCTTGGCCCCGGCGGCAGGGGGCACAGATACGCAGTATTTT. Translation: CASSLAPAAGGTDTQYF.

This clone was counted only a few times. The chain employs TRBV9 and TRBJ2-5; 9 positions agree with TRBD1. The CDR3 loop spans 17 amino acids. The ends lost 0 bases at V and 3 bases at J; junction bases unmatched: 9. Germline loops: CDR1 SGDLS, CDR2 YYNGEE. CDR3 amino acids: CASSVGGPGQGKETQYF. CDR3 sequence (DNA): TGTGCCAGCAGCGTAGGAGGGCCAGGACAGGGGAAAGAGACCCAGTACTTC.

The chain links TRBV28 to TRBJ2-7; D possibly corresponds to TRBD1 (6 bases). The length of the CDR3 is 17 residues. The V end was cut by 4 bases, the J end by 1 base, with 20 bases between. Germline V lookup: CDR1 MDHEN, CDR2 SYDVKM. The CDR3 spells CASSSPTGTFVSYEQYF. The CDR3 DNA reads TGTGCCAGCAGTTCGCCCACCGGGACATTTGTTTCCTACGAGCAGTACTTC.

This clone was picked up one time. The chain couples TRBV9 to TRBJ2-2, with a tentative D call TRBD2 (6 bases). This CDR3 has 18 residues. V shed 6 bases and J shed 6 bases, with 27 bases lying between them. Germline V gene sequence: CDR1 SGDLS, CDR2 YYNGEE. The CDR3 loop is CASTSDTRRAGLPGELFF. The CDR3 nucleotides read TGTGCCAGCACCTCGGACACTAGAAGGGCGGGACTTCCCGGGGAGCTGTTTTTT.

This rearrangement joins TRBV11-3 to TRBJ2-7; TRBD2 might be the D (7 bases). Germline lookup yields CDR1 SGHNT and CDR2 YENEEA. The CDR3 totals 19 residues. Trimming took 5 bases from V and 0 from J, leaving 26 bases between them. The CDR3 protein is CASSPRRHPGGWSSYEQYF. The CDR3 DNA is TGTGCCAGCAGCCCTCGGAGACACCCGGGGGGCTGGAGCTCCTACGAGCAGTACTTC.

This chain joins TRBV28 and TRBJ2-7; TRBD1 agrees at 11 bases. V was clipped by 7 bases and J by 6 bases; unmatched bases: 11. The CDR3 loop spans 15 amino acids. Germline V gene sequence: CDR1 MDHEN, CDR2 SYDVKM. The CDR3 reads CASTLGDRGGREQYF. CDR3 bases: TGTGCCAGCACATTAGGGGACAGGGGGGGTCGCGAGCAGTACTTC.

V and J are TRBV11-1 and TRBJ2-3; 7 positions agree with TRBD2. Germline loops: CDR1 SGHAT, CDR2 FQDESV (reference sequence). There are 17 residues in the CDR3. V gave up 5 bases and J gave up 2 bases; unmatched junction bases: 13. The chain's CDR3 is CASSQGAWGGNTDTQYF. The CDR3 DNA follows: TGTGCCAGCAGCCAAGGGGCCTGGGGGGGTAACACAGATACGCAGTATTTT. Full variable domain (remainder filled in from reference TRBV11-1 and TRBJ2-3): EAEVAQSPRYKITEKSQAVAFWCDPISGHATLYWYRQILGQGPELLVQFQDESVVDDSQLPKDRFSAERLKGVDSTLKIQPAELGDSAMYLCASSQGAWGGNTDTQYFGPGTRLTVL.

This chain joins TRBV10-3 and TRBJ1-2; D is possibly TRBD1 (6 bases). V lost 6 bases, J lost 2 bases, and 13 bases lay in between. This CDR3 contains 14 residues. Germline loops: CDR1 ENHRY, CDR2 SYGVKD. CDR3 amino acids: CAIRALQGNYGYTF. CDR3 nucleotides: TGTGCCATCAGGGCTCTACAGGGAAACTATGGCTACACCTTC.

CDR3 bases: TGTGCCAGCAGCCCAGTGGGGGGGGGTACTGAAGCTTTCTTT. This sequence encodes CASSPVGGGTEAFF. V is TRBV7-8 and J is TRBJ1-1; D is possibly TRBD1 (5 bases). The V and J ends lost 5 bases and 5 bases respectively, with 15 bases between them. From germline, CDR1 is SGHVS and CDR2 FQNEAQ. This CDR3 has 14 residues.

The CDR3: CASSQDHGLGGETQYF. DNA of the CDR3: TGCGCCAGCAGCCAAGATCATGGACTAGGGGGGGAGACCCAGTACTTC. V is TRBV4-3 and J is TRBJ2-5, with D maybe TRBD2 (7 bases). Germline V gene data show CDR1 as LGHNA and CDR2 as YSLEER. V was clipped by 0 bases and J by 5 bases, with 16 bases between them. This CDR3 is built from 16 residues.

The rearrangement uses TRBV4-1 and TRBJ1-2, with D perhaps TRBD1 (6 bases). V lost 0 bases, J lost 8 bases, and 19 bases lay in between. CDR1 and CDR2 from the germline V gene are MGHRA and YSYEKL. The CDR3 length is 16 residues. CDR3 sequence (DNA): TGCGCCAGCAGCCAAGAGCAGGGGCTGGGTCCTGGGGGCTACACCTTC. Translation gives CASSQEQGLGPGGYTF.

This clone was detected only a few times. The chain recombines TRBV7-9 with TRBJ2-2; tentatively, D is TRBD2 (5 bases). The CDR3 sequence is 14 residues long. CDR1 and CDR2 from the germline V gene are SEHNR and FQNEAQ (reference sequence). Trimming shortened V by 6 bases and J by 6 bases, and 14 bases separated the two germline ends. The CDR3 region is CASRFEGNAGELFF. The CDR3 DNA sequence: TGTGCCAGCAGATTTGAGGGTAACGCCGGGGAGCTGTTTTTT.

This chain links TRBV5-4 with TRBJ1-2, with 8 bases identical to TRBD1. The CDR3 totals 15 residues. Germline V gene lookup returns CDR1 SGHNT and CDR2 YYREEE (reference sequence). V lost 4 bases to trimming and J lost 1 base; unmatched junction nucleotides: 6. The CDR3 region is CASSPGQGGNYGYTF. The CDR3 bases are TGTGCCAGCAGCCCAGGACAGGGAGGTAACTATGGCTACACCTTC.

This clone was seen just once. V gene TRBV2 combines with J gene TRBJ2-7; TRBD1 matches at 9 bases. With V trimmed by 6 bases and J by 5 bases, 5 bases remained unmatched. Germline lookup yields CDR1 SNHLY and CDR2 FYNNEI. There are 13 residues in the CDR3. CDR3 residues: CASSSGTGNEQYF. CDR3 nucleotides: TGTGCCAGCAGCTCTGGGACAGGGAACGAGCAGTACTTC.

This rearrangement joins TRBV29-1 to TRBJ2-1, with 10 bases aligning to TRBD2. The V gene end was trimmed by 0 bases and the J gene end by 10 bases; junction bases not matched to a gene: 9. Germline CDR1 is SQVTM and CDR2 is ANQGSEA. The CDR3 extends over 15 amino acids. CDR3 bases: TGCAGCGTTGAAGATCGGGGTAGCGGGAGGCTAGAGCAGTTCTTC. Protein: CSVEDRGSGRLEQFF.

The chain is built from TRBV28 and TRBJ2-7; 7 bases align to TRBD1. V was clipped by 5 bases and J by 2 bases; unmatched bases: 0. The CDR3 totals 12 residues. The germline gives CDR1 MDHEN, CDR2 SYDVKM. The CDR3 nucleotides read TGTGCCAGCAGTACAGGGGCCTACGAGCAGTACTTC. Residues: CASSTGAYEQYF.

This CDR3 reads CASSRQGYGYTF. In DNA, the CDR3 is TGCGCCAGCAGCCGACAGGGTTATGGCTACACCTTC. The gene calls are TRBV4-3 and TRBJ1-2; 7 nucleotides align to TRBD1. Germline loops: CDR1 LGHNA, CDR2 YSLEER. CDR3 length: 12 residues. Trimming removed 4 bases from V and 5 bases from J; junction bases left unmatched: 1.

This chain connects TRBV7-9 to TRBJ2-5; 10 positions match TRBD2. The J call is in doubt because the DNA end fits TRBJ2-7 better. The CDR3 has 15 residues. In germline, CDR1 is SEHNR, CDR2 FQNEAQ (reference sequence). CDR3 bases: TGTGCCAGCAGCGTCAGCGGGAGGGCCCTCTACGAGCAGTACTTC. Amino acids: CASSVSGRALYEQYF.

This clone has more than one count but fewer than ten. The gene calls are TRBV5-1 and TRBJ1-3; 8 positions agree with TRBD1. The germline CDR1 and CDR2 sequences are SGHRS and YFSETQ. V trimming: 7 bases; J trimming: 3 bases; junction bases outside the gene matches: 12. There are 16 residues in the CDR3. The CDR3 spells CASGAGDGTGGNTIYF. The CDR3 DNA is TGCGCCAGCGGAGCCGGGGACGGGACAGGTGGAAACACCATATATTTT. Based on the CDR3 plus reference TRBV5-1 and TRBJ1-3, the full variable domain is KAGVTQTPRYLIKTRGQQVTLSCSPISGHRSVSWYQQTPGQGLQFLFEYFSETQRNKGNFPGRFSGRQFSNSRSEMNVSTLELGDSALYLCASGAGDGTGGNTIYFGEGSWLTVV.

The chain carries TRBV14 and TRBJ2-7, with a tentative D call TRBD1 (6 bases). The CDR3 extends over 19 amino acids. Trimming stripped 0 bases from V and 0 bases from J, with 21 bases between. Germline loops: CDR1 SGHDN, CDR2 FVKESK. Written as DNA, the CDR3 is TGTGCCAGCAGCCAAGATCCATCGAGGGGGACACCAAGCTCCTACGAGCAGTACTTC. Its protein product is CASSQDPSRGTPSSYEQYF.

The chain links TRBV5-6 to TRBJ1-2; 7 bases agree with TRBD1. The CDR3 sequence is 14 residues long. CDR1 SGHDT and CDR2 YYEEEE come from the germline V gene. With V trimmed by 3 bases and J by 0 bases, 2 bases remained unmatched. CDR3 nucleotide sequence: TGTGCCAGCAGCTCAGGACAGGCTAACTATGGCTACACCTTC. It is translated as CASSSGQANYGYTF.

J is TRBJ2-7 and V is TRBV28; D possibly corresponds to TRBD1 (5 bases). The CDR3 is made up of 17 amino acids. The V and J ends lost 5 bases and 0 bases respectively, with 20 bases between them. Per germline, CDR1 MDHEN and CDR2 SYDVKM. CDR3 region: CASSSYRSKTASYEQYF. CDR3 coding DNA: TGTGCCAGCAGTAGTTATAGATCCAAGACAGCCTCCTACGAGCAGTACTTC.

V gene TRBV12-5 combines with J gene TRBJ1-4; D is ambiguous. This CDR3 comprises 15 residues. Trimming pared 2 bases from V and 8 bases from J, leaving 15 bases between. CDR1 LGHNT and CDR2 FRNRAP come from the germline V gene. The DNA of the CDR3 is TGTGCTAGTGGTTTGACAAGATACCGAGGAGAAAAACTGTTTTTT. This gives the protein CASGLTRYRGEKLFF.

The rearrangement links TRBV4-1 to TRBJ2-1, with 10 bases lining up with TRBD2. Germline loops: CDR1 MGHRA, CDR2 YSYEKL. The CDR3 consists of 18 residues. V lost 0 bases to trimming and J lost 6 bases; unmatched junction nucleotides: 11. The CDR3 DNA is TGCGCCAGCAGCCAAGATCCGCCTAGCGGGAGCATTATCAATGAGCAGTTCTTC. Its translation: CASSQDPPSGSIINEQFF.

This chain joins TRBV6-5 and TRBJ2-1; 12 nucleotides match TRBD2. Germline V gene lookup returns CDR1 MNHEY and CDR2 SVGAGI. V was pared by 3 bases and J by 4 bases, with 4 bases of the junction left unmatched. The CDR3 consists of 16 residues. The CDR3 bases are TGTGCCAGCAGTTATATCGGGACTAGCGGGTACAATGAGCAGTTCTTC. It encodes CASSYIGTSGYNEQFF.

This clone was counted between two and nine times. This rearrangement joins TRBV6-5 to TRBJ2-7; 9 bases agree with TRBD1. The CDR3 has 15 amino acids. The V and J ends lost 2 bases and 2 bases, in that order; junction bases with no gene match: 4. CDR1 is MNHEY and CDR2 is SVGAGI in the germline V gene. CDR3 loop: CASSYRGQGTYEQYF. The CDR3 DNA reads as TGTGCCAGCAGTTACCGGGGACAGGGCACCTACGAGCAGTACTTC.